This T cell receptor beta chain appears in the sequencing data of a study of a mutant IDH1 vaccine in newly diagnosed glioma. Looking at the study overall: Patients got their first vaccination 4-6 weeks after radiotherapy alone, or with temozolomide cycles. Visit V12 happened at week 35; visit V13 happened at week 47.

Sequenced by immunoSEQ multiplex PCR; TCRdb stores in-frame clones only, minus some. The sample has 41,000 or so clones, around 89% seen once; the top ten hold 1.5%. In the case of this clone: Antigen unknown.

The sample's time point: week 35, safety follow-up. Vaccination used 300 ug of mutant IDH1 20-mer peptide per dose, with topical imiquimod. This CDR3 spans 18 amino acids. J was trimmed by 3 bases and V by 1 base; bases with no gene match: 13. CDR1 and CDR2 from the germline V gene are SGHRS and YFSETQ. Here the sequenced sample was PBMCs, taken from a glioma patient whose treatment included an IDH1 peptide vaccine. The source is a middle-aged man with glioma. J is TRBJ1-3 and V is TRBV5-1, with TRBD1 matching 7 bases. For the CDR3, the DNA is TGCGCCAGCAGCTTGATGTCCTCCGGGACAGCTTATGGAAACACCATATATTTT. Translation: CASSLMSSGTAYGNTIYF.